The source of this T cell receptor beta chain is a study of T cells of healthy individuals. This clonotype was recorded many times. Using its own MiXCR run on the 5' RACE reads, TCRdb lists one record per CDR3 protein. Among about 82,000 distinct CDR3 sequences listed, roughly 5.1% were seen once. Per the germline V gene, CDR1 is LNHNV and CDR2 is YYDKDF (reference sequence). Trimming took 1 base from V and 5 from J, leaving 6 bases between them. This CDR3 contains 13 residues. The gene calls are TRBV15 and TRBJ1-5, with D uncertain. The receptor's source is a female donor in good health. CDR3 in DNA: TGTGCCACCAGCAGAGTTGATGATCAGCCCCAGCATTTT. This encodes CATSRVDDQPQHF.